This T cell receptor beta chain was retrieved from a study of blood T cell repertoires in COVID-19. On the study more broadly: Some COVID-19 samples were acute and others convalescent; all came from the United States, Italy and Spain. Sources were T cells, B-cell-depleted T cells, or PBMCs; the material itself was cDNA or gDNA.

Those enrolled in Seattle joined during active infection and were followed longitudinally afterward. Comments on this clone: Different DNA sequences within this sample yield the same CDR3.

As processed by the authors: Estimation of nucleated cell counts was performed using reference gene primer amplification. This table comes from immunoSEQ multiplex PCR, and its TCRdb copy is limited to in-frame clones, with some not included. V, J and clone size are taken as reported in that table, and D and trimming were inferred from the DNA itself. The sample yields about 350,000 clones, more than 70% seen once. CDR1 is SGDLS, CDR2 YYNGEE, per germline. Trimming removed 0 bases from V and 4 bases from J; junction bases left unmatched: 3. This CDR3 has 16 residues. Source material: peripheral blood. The clonotype comes from a woman in her sixties or seventies with COVID-19, enrolled during active disease. The V and J genes are TRBV9 and TRBJ2-2; TRBD1 aligns across 10 bases. CDR3 nucleotides: TGTGCCAGCAGCGTAGATGGGACAGGGGTCACCGGGGAGCTGTTTTTT. It translates to CASSVDGTGVTGELFF.